The T cell receptor (beta chain) described here comes from a study of response to subunit inactivated influenza vaccine. Study-wide points: Researchers suggested that each seasonal influenza vaccination recruits few new T cells.

TCRdb redid the calling of the RT-PCR reads with MiXCR, one entry per CDR3 protein. In the table there are over 150,000 distinct CDR3 sequences, roughly 10% of which are singletons. This clonotype was recorded a few times. Its antigen is not known. The germline V gene encodes CDR1 SGHAT and CDR2 FQDESV (reference sequence). There are 20 residues in the CDR3. The trim removed 5 bases at V and 5 bases at J, leaving 18 bases unmatched. Sequences were derived from CD8+ T cells sorted from PBMCs, sampled around 2 years after vaccination. This rearrangement joins TRBV11-1 to TRBJ2-1, with TRBD2 matching 13 bases. This clonotype originated in a man between 50 and 75 years old who received an inactivated influenza vaccine. The CDR3 loop is CASSLRQGRTSGSMNNEQFF. CDR3 coding DNA: TGTGCCAGCAGCCTTAGACAGGGGAGGACTAGCGGGAGTATGAACAATGAGCAGTTCTTC.